The present TCR beta chain was sequenced within a study of T cell responses to AZD1222 COVID-19 vaccine. CDR1 is SGHAT and CDR2 is FQNNGV in the germline V gene. V dropped 5 bases and J dropped 3; count of bases not matched to a gene: 2. The CDR3 covers 13 residues. The protocol was immunoSEQ multiplex PCR, while the TCRdb copy is restricted to in-frame clones and leaves out a portion. The table includes 140,000 to 150,000 clones, 80% to 95% detected once. The chain has TRBV11-2 and TRBJ2-7; 9 bases are a match to TRBD1. The material sequenced was peripheral blood, taken 28 days after the second AZD1222 dose. This clonotype was obtained from an adult who received the AZD1222 COVID-19 vaccine. CDR3 nucleotide sequence: TGTGCCAGCAGCCCGACAGGGGGCTACGAGCAGTACTTC. This sequence encodes CASSPTGGYEQYF.